This TCR beta chain was profiled in a study of blood T cell repertoires in COVID-19. In germline, CDR1 is SGHRS, CDR2 YFSETQ. Trimming at V came to 5 bases and at J to 4 bases, leaving 5 bases not matched to a gene. The CDR3 length is 14 residues. Libraries were prepared by immunoSEQ multiplex PCR; TCRdb keeps only in-frame clonotypes and omits some of them. The sample has over 250,000 clones; around 90% are singletons. The chain has TRBV5-1 and TRBJ1-3; 8 bases are a match to TRBD1. This receptor was taken from a young woman who had recovered from COVID-19. The sample taken for sequencing was PBMCs or T cells enriched from blood (not recorded which). CDR3 nucleotides: TGCGCCAGCAGGTCCACAGGGGGAGGAAACACCATATATTTT. This codes for CASRSTGGGNTIYF.